The 20 T cell receptor beta chains below come from one sample, sequenced in a study of CD8 T cells in Susac syndrome. A quantity of about 0.45 to 1 ug RNA underwent reverse transcription using random hexamers. TCRdb used MiXCR to reprocess the immunoSEQ multiplex PCR reads, holding one entry per CDR3 protein. This table has 150,000 or so distinct CDR3 sequences, approximately 94% appearing once. Sequencing was done on a sample of CD8+ T cells from PBMCs. These receptors all stem from a human donor with multiple sclerosis.

This chain links TRBV29-1 with TRBJ2-1, with 7 bases matching TRBD1. The germline V gene has CDR1 SQVTM and CDR2 ANQGSEA. The junction had 6 bases not matched to a gene; V was cut back by 7 bases and J by 0 bases. This CDR3 is 14 amino acids long. The CDR3 DNA reads as TGCAGCGCAGGGGGTTCTAGCTCCTACAATGAGCAGTTCTTC. Amino acids: CSAGGSSSYNEQFF.

The V and J genes are TRBV6-5 and TRBJ2-3; D not certain. Germline assignment: CDR1 MNHEY and CDR2 SVGAGI. V gave up 0 bases and J gave up 4 bases, with 11 bases separating them. This CDR3 has 15 residues. The CDR3 region is CASSYSMASADTQYF. The CDR3 DNA reads as TGTGCCAGCAGTTACTCGATGGCCAGCGCAGATACGCAGTATTTT.

The CDR3 is CASSLVGVGTEAFF. In DNA, the CDR3 is TGTGCCAGCAGCTTAGTAGGGGTAGGCACTGAAGCTTTCTTT. The rearrangement links TRBV13 to TRBJ1-1; weak D call: TRBD1 (5 bases). This CDR3 is 14 amino acids long. CDR1 and CDR2 (germline): PRHDT, FYEKMQ (reference sequence). Trimming cost V 1 base and J 4 bases, with 10 bases left between them.

This CDR3 reads CASRGGTASSTWRQETQYF. CDR3 sequence (DNA): TGTGCCAGCAGAGGCGGGACCGCGTCCTCCACTTGGAGACAAGAGACCCAGTACTTC. The chain joins TRBV12-3 or TRBV12-4 to TRBJ2-5, with TRBD2 as a possible D gene (6 bases). CDR3 length: 19 residues. With 6 bases removed from V and 2 bases from J, the gap between germline ends came to 28 bases.

The CDR3 DNA follows: TGTGCCAGCAGCTGGACAGGGGGCAAAGACTATGGCTACACCTTC. The encoded protein is CASSWTGGKDYGYTF. V gene TRBV7-8 combines with J gene TRBJ1-2; the match to TRBD1 covers 11 bases. Trimming cost V 4 bases and J 3 bases; bases outside gene matches: 4. Germline CDR1 reads SGHVS; CDR2 reads FQNEAQ. This CDR3 comprises 15 residues.

This chain links TRBV6-2 or TRBV6-3 with TRBJ2-7; 9 nucleotides align to TRBD1. CDR3 size: 14 residues. CDR1 is MNHEY and CDR2 is SVGEGT in the germline V gene. Here the CDR3 DNA reads TGTGCAGCAAACCGACAGGGGGGATCCTACGAGCAGTACTTC. Translation: CAANRQGGSYEQYF.

The rearrangement uses TRBV6-2 or TRBV6-3 and TRBJ1-1; a weak D match, TRBD1 (5 bases). The V gene lost 2 bases and the J gene lost 6 bases, with 7 bases spanning the gap. This CDR3 has 12 amino acids. From germline, CDR1 is MNHEY and CDR2 SVGEGT. The CDR3 is CASSYGAAEAFF. For the CDR3, the DNA is TGTGCCAGCAGTTACGGGGCAGCTGAAGCTTTCTTT.

The chain links TRBV5-1 to TRBJ1-2; D may be TRBD1 (5 bases). Germline-derived CDR1 and CDR2 are SGHRS and YFSETQ. The V end was cut by 6 bases, the J end by 2 bases, with 29 bases between. The CDR3 has 19 amino acids. The CDR3 loop reads CASMGVDTSGISGNYGYTF. CDR3 sequence (DNA): TGCGCCAGCATGGGAGTGGACACATCGGGAATCTCGGGGAACTATGGCTACACCTTC.

This sequence joins TRBV11-2 and TRBJ2-3; D is undetermined. This CDR3 has 15 residues. Germline CDR1 and CDR2: SGHAT and FQNNGV. Trimming cost V 2 bases and J 2 bases, with 11 bases left between them. In DNA form, the CDR3 reads TGTGCCAGCAGCTTACGCAACCTAAACACAGATACGCAGTATTTT. Translation gives CASSLRNLNTDTQYF.

CDR3 DNA: TGCGCCAGCAGGGGAGGGACAGCGACTTTGGGCACTGAAGCTTTCTTT. Its translation: CASRGGTATLGTEAFF. The rearrangement joins TRBV5-1 to TRBJ1-1; 7 bases match TRBD1. The CDR3 covers 16 residues. Germline trimming cut 5 bases from V and 4 bases from J; bases unmatched to any gene: 14. Per the germline V gene, CDR1 is SGHRS and CDR2 is YFSETQ.

The CDR3 sequence is CSATLGGANTGELFF. The CDR3 DNA reads as TGCAGTGCCACCTTGGGGGGGGCGAACACCGGGGAGCTGTTTTTT. This chain links TRBV20-1 with TRBJ2-2, with 7 bases that match TRBD2. This CDR3 comprises 15 residues. V dropped 6 bases and J dropped 0; count of bases not matched to a gene: 7. Per the germline V gene, CDR1 is DFQATT and CDR2 is SNEGSKA (reference sequence).

The V call is TRBV5-1, the J call TRBJ2-1; no clear D. The CDR3 is 15 residues long. CDR1 is SGHRS, CDR2 YFSETQ, per germline. Trimming removed 4 bases from V and 0 bases from J, with 11 bases in between. This chain's CDR3 is CASSQSESSYNEQFF. As DNA, the CDR3 is TGCGCCAGCAGCCAATCGGAGAGCTCCTACAATGAGCAGTTCTTC.

This clonotype was observed once. This chain uses TRBV3-1 with TRBJ2-5, with unresolved D. Germline V gives CDR1 LGHDT, CDR2 YNNKEL (reference sequence). Trimming pared 2 bases from V and 5 bases from J, leaving 9 bases between. CDR3 size: 13 residues. The CDR3 region is CASSQPRWETQYF. The CDR3 bases are TGTGCCAGCAGCCAACCACGCTGGGAGACCCAGTACTTC.

The chain uses TRBV11-2 and TRBJ2-7, with 9 bases that match TRBD1. The CDR3 extends over 18 amino acids. Germline V CDR1 and CDR2: SGHAT, FQNNGV. Trimming cost V 1 base and J 1 base; bases outside gene matches: 11. The CDR3 DNA sequence: TGTGCCAGCAGCTTAGTGGGACAGGGATTACTTGGGTCCTACGAGCAGTACTTC. It specifies CASSLVGQGLLGSYEQYF.

This rearrangement joins TRBV4-3 to TRBJ2-7; TRBD2 aligns across 8 bases. J lost 2 bases, V lost 5 bases, and 5 bases had no gene match. Germline CDR1 is LGHNA and CDR2 is YSLEER. The CDR3 loop spans 14 amino acids. The CDR3 region is CASSGGLETYEQYF. The CDR3 nucleotides read TGCGCCAGCAGCGGGGGACTAGAGACCTACGAGCAGTACTTC.

This clonotype was found a few times. The J gene is TRBJ2-2, the V gene TRBV2; D remains ambiguous. The length of the CDR3 is 10 residues. The V end was cut by 8 bases, the J end by 4 bases, with 2 bases between. Germline CDR1 is SNHLY and CDR2 is FYNNEI. For the CDR3, the DNA is TGTGCCAGCGGCACCGGGGAGCTGTTTTTT. Its protein product is CASGTGELFF.

This clonotype was recorded only once. This chain joins TRBV27 and TRBJ2-7, with TRBD1 identical over 7 bases. J was trimmed by 3 bases and V by 0 bases; bases with no gene match: 8. This CDR3 has 16 residues. Germline V gives CDR1 MNHEY, CDR2 SMNVEV (reference sequence). The CDR3 coding sequence is TGTGCCAGCAGTTTATCCCCCGGGACAGCTAACTACGAGCAGTACTTC. This gives the protein CASSLSPGTANYEQYF.

The CDR3 DNA is TGTGCCAGCAAAGGTGGAGGCCTCTATGGCTACACCTTC. Its protein is CASKGGGLYGYTF. The V and J genes are TRBV5-6 and TRBJ1-2; D remains ambiguous. Trimming took 6 bases from V and 4 from J, leaving 13 bases between them. The CDR3 is 13 residues long. Per the germline V gene, CDR1 is SGHDT and CDR2 is YYEEEE.

This clonotype was recorded a few times. V is TRBV5-5 and J is TRBJ2-7, with TRBD1 identical over 8 bases. V trimming: 3 bases; J trimming: 7 bases; junction bases outside the gene matches: 3. Germline values: CDR1 SGHKS, CDR2 YYEKEE (reference sequence). The CDR3 spans 12 residues. Written as DNA, the CDR3 is TGTGCCAGCAGCTCTACAGGGGGAGAGCAGTACTTC. Protein sequence: CASSSTGGEQYF.

The chain combines TRBV29-1 with TRBJ1-2; D may be TRBD1 (5 bases). The germline gives CDR1 SQVTM, CDR2 ANQGSEA. This CDR3 has 17 residues. V dropped 4 bases and J dropped 4 bases, with 25 bases sitting between them. As DNA, the CDR3 is TGCAGCGTTGTTTCGGAGGGAGAATTTGGGGCTTCCTATGGCTACACCTTC. Protein product: CSVVSEGEFGASYGYTF.